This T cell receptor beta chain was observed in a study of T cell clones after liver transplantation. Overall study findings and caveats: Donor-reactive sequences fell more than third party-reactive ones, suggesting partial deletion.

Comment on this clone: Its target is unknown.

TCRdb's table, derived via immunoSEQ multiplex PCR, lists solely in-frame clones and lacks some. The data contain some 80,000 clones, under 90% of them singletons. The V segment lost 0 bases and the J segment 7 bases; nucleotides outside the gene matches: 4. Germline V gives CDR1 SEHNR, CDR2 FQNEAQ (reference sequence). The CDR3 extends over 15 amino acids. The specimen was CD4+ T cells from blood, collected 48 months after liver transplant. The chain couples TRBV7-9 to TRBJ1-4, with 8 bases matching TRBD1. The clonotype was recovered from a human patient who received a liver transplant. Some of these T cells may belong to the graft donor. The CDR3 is CASSLAQGAGEKLFF. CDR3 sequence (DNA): TGTGCCAGCAGCTTAGCGCAGGGGGCTGGTGAAAAACTGTTTTTT.